These T cell receptor beta chains were read from a single sample in a study of blood T cell repertoires in COVID-19. Assay: immunoSEQ multiplex PCR; the TCRdb copy retains only in-frame clones and omits some. There are about 64,000 clones in the sample; about 86% occur only once, and 1.2% lies in the top ten. The sample consisted of peripheral blood. The receptor set was obtained from a man aged 35 to 55 with acute or convalescent COVID-19. The CDR3 runs from the conserved cysteine through the conserved F or W. Each record gives: J gene, clone size, V gene, D gene, CDR3 protein, CDR3 DNA. The D gene is left open where the match is weak. Size values are once, few and many counts, or a class for expanded clones, and some rows have none.

TRBJ2-6	NA	TRBV7-3	NA	CASSLSSGANVLTF	TGTGCCAGCAGCTTGAGCTCTGGGGCCAACGTCCTGACTTTC
TRBJ2-6	NA	TRBV28	TRBD1	CASRTRDRAYSGANVLTF	TGTGCCAGCAGGACCCGGGACAGGGCTTACTCTGGGGCCAACGTCCTGACTTTC
TRBJ1-6	once	TRBV18	NA	CASSEGGVISPLHF	TGTGCCAGCTCAGAAGGGGGGGTTATTTCACCCCTCCACTTT
TRBJ2-2	NA	TRBV7-3	NA	CASSLTRGTGELFF	TGTGCCAGCAGCTTAACGAGAGGGACCGGGGAGCTGTTTTTT
TRBJ1-5	NA	TRBV5-1	TRBD1	CASREGTADQPQHF	TGCGCCAGCAGGGAGGGGACAGCAGATCAGCCCCAGCATTTT
TRBJ1-5	NA	TRBV19	NA	CASSIGQTSNQPQHF	TGTGCCAGTAGTATTGGACAGACTAGCAATCAGCCCCAGCATTTT
TRBJ1-5	NA	TRBV6-5	NA	CATHGGGTNQPQHF	TGTGCCACCCATGGTGGAGGGACCAATCAGCCCCAGCATTTT
TRBJ2-4	NA	TRBV9	TRBD1	CASNPGQLTSGVQYF	TGTGCCAGCAATCCGGGACAGCTTACATCAGGAGTTCAGTACTTC
TRBJ1-6	NA	TRBV2	NA	CASRATGTNSPLHF	TGTGCCAGCAGAGCCACAGGGACAAATTCACCCCTCCACTTT
TRBJ1-1	NA	TRBV7-2	TRBD1	CASRQQTGYTEAFF	TGTGCCAGCAGACAACAGACAGGGTACACTGAAGCTTTCTTT
TRBJ2-2	NA	TRBV7-6	NA	CASSPGGPSTGELFF	TGTGCCAGCAGTCCTGGAGGGCCTTCTACCGGGGAGCTGTTTTTT
TRBJ1-4	NA	TRBV27	NA	CASSLFGQGEKLFF	TGTGCCAGCAGTTTATTTGGACAAGGGGAAAAACTGTTTTTT
TRBJ1-2	NA	TRBV23-1	TRBD1	CASSDRSDRRIYYGYTF	TGCGCCAGCAGTGACCGGTCGGACAGGAGGATTTACTATGGCTACACCTTC
TRBJ1-6	NA	TRBV19	NA	CASSPVDSFNSPLHF	TGTGCCAGTAGCCCCGTGGACAGTTTTAATTCACCCCTCCACTTT
TRBJ2-5	NA	TRBV29-1	TRBD1	CSVSGGRGHGETQYF	TGCAGCGTTTCAGGGGGCAGGGGGCACGGAGAGACCCAGTACTTC
TRBJ1-2	NA	TRBV2	NA	CASRGEYGYTF	TGTGCCAGCAGGGGCGAGTATGGCTACACCTTC
TRBJ1-1	few	TRBV6-5	NA	CASSYDSWSAEAFF	TGTGCCAGCAGTTACGATTCGTGGTCGGCTGAAGCTTTCTTT
TRBJ1-4	NA	TRBV14	TRBD1	CASSHQRAGGEKLFF	TGTGCCAGCAGCCACCAACGAGCAGGGGGTGAAAAACTGTTTTTT
TRBJ1-4	NA	TRBV5-1	TRBD1	CASSLGGTGDEKLFF	TGCGCCAGCAGCTTGGGAGGGACAGGGGATGAAAAACTGTTTTTT
TRBJ2-5	NA	TRBV30	NA	CAWSRGPQETQYF	TGTGCCTGGAGTCGCGGCCCCCAAGAGACCCAGTACTTC
TRBJ1-1	few	TRBV9	NA	CASSPGLGNTEAFF	TGTGCCAGCAGCCCAGGACTGGGAAACACTGAAGCTTTCTTT
TRBJ1-5	NA	TRBV4-1	TRBD1	CASSRQGNQPQHF	TGCGCCAGCAGTAGACAGGGTAATCAGCCCCAGCATTTT
TRBJ1-1	NA	TRBV12-3/TRBV12-4	NA	CASSRPGNTEAFF	TGTGCCAGCAGCCGACCGGGGAACACTGAAGCTTTCTTT
TRBJ1-2	NA	TRBV19	NA	CASRGGVHRGYTF	TGTGCCAGTAGAGGAGGGGTGCACCGTGGCTACACCTTC
TRBJ1-4	NA	TRBV4-2	TRBD1	CASSQETGFNEKLFF	TGTGCCAGCAGCCAAGAGACAGGGTTTAATGAAAAACTGTTTTTT
TRBJ2-1	NA	TRBV18	NA	CASSPRQPNEQFF	TGTGCCAGCTCACCACGACAGCCCAATGAGCAGTTCTTC
TRBJ2-5	NA	TRBV11-3	NA	CASSLVVGRETQYF	TGTGCCAGCAGCTTAGTGGTAGGCAGGGAGACCCAGTACTTC
TRBJ1-5	NA	TRBV18	TRBD1	CASSGQGDQPQHF	TGTGCCAGCTCGGGACAGGGGGATCAGCCCCAGCATTTT
TRBJ1-2	NA	TRBV2	NA	CASRERRINYGYTF	TGTGCCAGCAGAGAACGGAGGATTAACTATGGCTACACCTTC
TRBJ1-6	NA	TRBV11-3	NA	CASSSGSTDSPLHF	TGTGCCAGCAGCTCGGGATCCACAGATTCACCCCTCCACTTT
TRBJ2-1	NA	TRBV9	TRBD2	CASSVEASGVGEQFF	TGTGCCAGCAGCGTAGAGGCTAGCGGGGTAGGTGAGCAGTTCTTC
TRBJ1-2	NA	TRBV21-1	NA	CASSSREGQDSGYTF	TGTGCCAGCAGCTCCCGAGAGGGACAGGATAGCGGCTACACCTTC
TRBJ1-5	NA	TRBV6-6	NA	CASSYGGGNQPQHF	TGTGCCAGCAGTTACGGAGGGGGCAATCAGCCCCAGCATTTT
TRBJ1-1	once	TRBV30	NA	CAWSSGERMNTEAFF	TGTGCCTGGAGTTCAGGGGAGAGGATGAACACTGAAGCTTTCTTT
TRBJ1-2	NA	TRBV5-1	TRBD1	CASSRDRNTYGYTF	TGCGCCAGCAGCCGGGACAGGAACACCTATGGCTACACCTTC
TRBJ1-5	NA	TRBV9	NA	CASSVPLRVPPPVNQPQHF	TGTGCCAGCAGCGTGCCCCTCAGGGTACCCCCGCCAGTAAATCAGCCCCAGCATTTT
TRBJ2-2	NA	TRBV7-3	TRBD2	CASSPEVPWEGGELFF	TGTGCCAGCAGCCCAGAAGTGCCCTGGGAGGGCGGGGAGCTGTTTTTT